Sequencing of this T cell receptor (beta chain) was carried out in a study of blood T cell repertoires in COVID-19. This clone was picked up a small number of times. Repertoires were generated with immunoSEQ multiplex PCR, while TCRdb's copy carries only in-frame clones and drops some. The sample lists about 160,000 clones; roughly 90% were seen once. The TCR was taken from a man between 18 and 35 years old with acute or convalescent COVID-19. Sequencing input: peripheral blood.

The CDR3 is CASSLDWEGVVSQETQYF. The CDR3 nucleotides are TGTGCCAGCAGCTTGGATTGGGAGGGGGTAGTTAGCCAAGAGACCCAGTACTTC. The V call is TRBV5-6, the J call TRBJ2-5; possibly TRBD2 for D (7 bases). Germline V gene data show CDR1 as SGHDT and CDR2 as YYEEEE. The CDR3 length is 18 residues. The germline V and J ends were trimmed by 0 bases and 1 base, with 19 bases remaining between them.